The 18 T cell receptor beta chains presented below share a single source sample, sequenced in a study of T cells in Graves' hyperthyroidism and ophthalmopathy. TCR beta CDR3 region amplification was performed from RNA transcripts. HTBI primers were employed in a first-round RT-PCR of the TCR CDR3. Each CDR3 protein is one row after TCRdb ran MiXCR on the multiplex PCR reads. Of about 840,000 distinct CDR3 sequences in the sample, around 39% are singletons; the top ten hold 7.5% to 9.5%. The sequenced sample consisted of blood. The receptors shown here come from a man aged 18 to 29 with Graves' hyperthyroidism.

Notes on this clonotype: This may be a read error, as it is one base from a much larger clone. V and J are TRBV15 and TRBJ2-5; no definite D call. The CDR3 spans 14 residues. Germline assignment: CDR1 LNHNV and CDR2 YYDKDF (reference sequence). The CDR3 is CASSLVAPQETQHF. DNA of the CDR3: TGTGCCAGCAGCTTAGTGGCTCCGCAAGAGACCCAGCACTTC.

This clonotype was recorded at least ten times. The chain couples TRBV20-1 to TRBJ1-3; D may be TRBD1 (6 bases). V lost 3 bases to trimming and J lost 4 bases, with 10 bases between them. The CDR3 extends over 13 amino acids. Germline CDR1 reads DFQATT; CDR2 reads SNEGSKA (reference sequence). The CDR3 spells CSARIGGGNTIYF. CDR3 DNA: TGCAGTGCTAGGATTGGGGGCGGAAACACCATATATTTT.

The gene calls are TRBV7-3 and TRBJ2-5; 7 nucleotides agree with TRBD1. Per the germline V gene, CDR1 is SGHTA and CDR2 is FQGTGA. V was pared by 6 bases and J by 3 bases, with 7 bases of the junction left unmatched. This CDR3 is built from 14 residues. CDR3 protein: CASSGIGGEETQYF. CDR3 DNA sequence: TGTGCCAGCAGTGGGATAGGGGGCGAAGAGACCCAGTACTTC.

The rearrangement joins TRBV12-3 or TRBV12-4 to TRBJ1-2; unclear D gene. The ends were cut back, 1 base at V and 10 bases at J, with 7 bases in the middle. This CDR3 spans 11 amino acids. The CDR3 loop is CASSLGGAYTF. The DNA for the CDR3 is TGTGCCAGCAGTTTAGGGGGTGCCTACACCTTC.

The V gene is TRBV6-1, the J gene TRBJ1-2; D gene unclear. This CDR3 comprises 14 residues. The germline V gene encodes CDR1 MNHNS and CDR2 SASEGT. Trimming shortened V by 5 bases and J by 8 bases, and 18 bases separated the two germline ends. In DNA, the CDR3 is TGTGCCAGCAGTTACTCGGGTTCCAGGAGGGGCTACACCTTC. Translation gives CASSYSGSRRGYTF.

The genes are TRBV20-1 and TRBJ2-7, with a tentative D call TRBD2 (5 bases). This CDR3 is built from 15 residues. Trimming took 2 bases from V and 0 from J, leaving 14 bases between them. Germline CDR1 and CDR2: DFQATT and SNEGSKA (reference sequence). The CDR3 is CSARWAGALSYEQYF. The CDR3 DNA is TGCAGTGCTAGATGGGCGGGTGCTCTCTCCTACGAGCAGTACTTC.

This clonotype was seen many times. V usage is TRBV7-9 and J usage is TRBJ2-7; D is unclear. With 4 bases removed from V and 7 bases from J, the gap between germline ends came to 14 bases. The germline V gene has CDR1 SEHNR and CDR2 FQNEAQ (reference sequence). There are 13 residues in the CDR3. CDR3: CASSSVSGWEQYF. The DNA for the CDR3 is TGTGCCAGCAGCTCGGTGTCGGGCTGGGAGCAGTACTTC.

The rearrangement uses TRBV25-1 and TRBJ2-5; no reliable D call. From germline, CDR1 is MGHDK and CDR2 SYGVNS. Trimming shortened V by 5 bases and J by 5 bases, and 12 bases separated the two germline ends. This CDR3 has 13 amino acids. The DNA of the CDR3 is TGTGCCAGCAGTTTAGGGTTTGTGGAGACCCAGTACTTC. Its protein product is CASSLGFVETQYF. The full variable domain, rest sourced from reference TRBV25-1 and TRBJ2-5, is EADIYQTPRYLVIGTGKKITLECSQTMGHDKMYWYQQDPGMELHLIHYSYGVNSTEKGDLSSESTVSRIRTEHFPLTLESARPSHTSQYLCASSLGFVETQYFGPGTRLLVL.

J is TRBJ1-5 and V is TRBV20-1; possibly TRBD1 for D (6 bases). The CDR3 has 13 amino acids. Trimming took 6 bases from V and 7 from J, leaving 16 bases between them. Germline V gene sequence: CDR1 DFQATT, CDR2 SNEGSKA (reference sequence). The CDR3 loop reads CSANRDSLQPQHF. CDR3 nucleotides: TGCAGTGCGAACAGGGATTCCTTACAGCCCCAGCATTTT.

This clonotype was seen only a few times. This sequence joins TRBV2 and TRBJ1-1; maybe TRBD1 (5 bases). The CDR3 extends over 14 amino acids. CDR1 SNHLY and CDR2 FYNNEI come from the germline V gene. V was cut by 10 bases and J by 0 bases, with 15 bases left in between. CDR3 loop: CATGSRELNTEAFF. The DNA of the CDR3 is TGTGCCACCGGAAGCAGGGAACTGAACACTGAAGCTTTCTTT. Combining the CDR3 with reference TRBV2 and TRBJ1-1 gives the whole variable domain EPEVTQTPSHQVTQMGQEVILRCVPISNHLYFYWYRQILGQKVEFLVSFYNNEISEKSEIFDDQFSVERPDGSNFTLKIRSTKLEDSAMYFCATGSRELNTEAFFGQGTRLTVV.

There are many counts of this clonotype. The chain combines TRBV9 with TRBJ1-2; D gene uncertain. CDR3 length equals 13 residues. Trimming removed 4 bases at V and 1 base at J, with 8 bases between. From germline, CDR1 is SGDLS and CDR2 YYNGEE. The CDR3 DNA sequence: TGTGCCAGCAGCCTGAGGGTTAACTATGGCTACACCTTC. It encodes CASSLRVNYGYTF.

In its sample, this clonotype was seen many times. The chain combines TRBV19 with TRBJ1-4, with D possibly being TRBD1 (6 bases). The CDR3 loop spans 14 amino acids. Germline-derived CDR1 and CDR2 are LNHDA and SQIVND (reference sequence). V lost 8 bases and J lost 8, with 18 bases in between. The CDR3 protein is CASASGESYEKLFF. The CDR3, as DNA: TGTGCCAGTGCTTCAGGGGAATCCTACGAAAAACTGTTTTTT.

This clonotype was recorded at least ten times. This chain links TRBV5-1 with TRBJ2-7; no definite D call. The V gene lost 3 bases and the J gene lost 0 bases, with 4 bases spanning the gap. CDR1 SGHRS and CDR2 YFSETQ come from the germline V gene. This CDR3 comprises 12 residues. The CDR3 sequence: CASSWGSYEQYF. The DNA of the CDR3 is TGCGCCAGCAGCTGGGGCTCCTACGAGCAGTACTTC.

Ten or more counts support this clonotype. This chain connects TRBV10-3 to TRBJ1-5; 7 bases agree with TRBD1. J was trimmed by 5 bases and V by 3 bases; bases with no gene match: 4. Germline V gene data show CDR1 as ENHRY and CDR2 as SYGVKD. The CDR3 spans 14 residues. The CDR3 coding sequence is TGTGCCATCAGTGAACAGGGGCCCTATCAGCCCCAGCATTTT. It yields the protein CAISEQGPYQPQHF.

This clonotype was seen many times. The V gene is TRBV2, the J gene TRBJ2-7; 11 bases line up with TRBD2. The CDR3 runs to 13 residues. Germline CDR1 reads SNHLY; CDR2 reads FYNNEI. Trimming took 7 bases from V and 7 from J; bases not matched to a gene: 6. The CDR3 here is CASIGRLAGEQYF. The CDR3 DNA follows: TGTGCCAGCATCGGGAGACTAGCGGGGGAGCAGTACTTC.

This clonotype was counted between two and nine times. The rearrangement links TRBV29-1 to TRBJ2-2; D possibly matches TRBD1 or TRBD2 (7 bases each). The germline gives CDR1 SQVTM, CDR2 ANQGSEA. The V and J ends lost 4 bases and 6 bases respectively, with 15 bases between them. The CDR3 totals 14 residues. The CDR3 nucleotides read TGCAGCGTTGTCGTGTCAGGGGGGGCCGGGGAGCTGTTTTTT. Protein sequence: CSVVVSGGAGELFF.

The sample holds a few counts of this clonotype. The chain carries TRBV5-1 and TRBJ2-7; D might be TRBD1 or TRBD2, each matching 5 bases. This CDR3 region has 14 residues. Germline V CDR1 and CDR2: SGHRS, YFSETQ. Trimming cost V 7 bases and J 2 bases, with 16 bases left between them. The CDR3 sequence is CASAPRDPTYEQYF. The CDR3 bases are TGCGCCAGCGCCCCCCGGGACCCTACCTACGAGCAGTACTTC.

This clonotype was picked up a small number of times. This chain connects TRBV19 to TRBJ1-5; tentative D call: TRBD1 (5 bases). The V and J ends lost 11 bases and 9 bases respectively, with 17 bases between them. This CDR3 contains 12 residues. The germline gives CDR1 LNHDA, CDR2 SQIVND (reference sequence). This CDR3 is CAWSTGGPPQHF. For the CDR3, the DNA is TGTGCCTGGAGTACGGGGGGTCCGCCCCAGCATTTT.